This TCR beta chain was sequenced during a study of blood T cell repertoires in COVID-19. Study overall: The study drew acute and convalescent COVID-19 samples from the United States, Italy and Spain. PBMCs, B-cell-depleted T cells, or T cells provided the cDNA or gDNA that made up the material.

Seattle cases were enrolled at active infection and followed longitudinally. Trimming at V came to 0 bases and at J to 3 bases, leaving 4 bases not matched to a gene. Germline V gene data show CDR1 as LGHDT and CDR2 as YNNKEL (reference sequence). The CDR3 covers 16 residues. Authors' analysis steps: The assay estimated nucleated cells by amplifying reference gene primers. Some clones are missing from TCRdb's copy, which holds only in-frame ones; the method was immunoSEQ multiplex PCR. V, J and clone size were drawn from that table, and D and trimming were deduced from the DNA. This repertoire shows about 160,000 clones, about 85% found once; its top ten account for around 5%.

The clonotype was recovered from a woman in her forties or fifties with COVID-19, enrolled during active disease. This chain joins TRBV3-1 (or the pseudogene TRBV3-2) and TRBJ2-1; the match to TRBD1 covers 8 bases. The sequenced sample was peripheral blood. In nucleotides, the CDR3 is TGTGCCAGCAGCCAAGATTCAGGGGGCTTCTACAATGAGCAGTTCTTC. It codes for CASSQDSGGFYNEQFF.